This entry lists 32 T cell receptor beta chains sequenced from one sample in a study of T cell responses to AZD1222 COVID-19 vaccine. Only in-frame clones appear in the TCRdb table, and some are missing; sequencing was by immunoSEQ multiplex PCR. The repertoire has 95,000 to 110,000 clones, roughly 90% of them found once; the top ten carry about 8.1%. The source material was peripheral blood, sampled 28 days after the second AZD1222 dose. Receptor source: an adult who received the AZD1222 COVID-19 vaccine.

The chain has TRBV6-1 and TRBJ2-2, with TRBD1 matching over 7 bases. J lost 4 bases, V lost 0 bases, and 8 bases had no gene match. Germline-derived CDR1 and CDR2 are MNHNS and SASEGT. The CDR3 covers 17 residues. Here the CDR3 DNA reads TGTGCCAGCAGTGAAGCGCTAGGGGGACAGAGCACCGGGGAGCTGTTTTTT. It specifies CASSEALGGQSTGELFF.

The rearrangement links TRBV20-1 to TRBJ2-3, with 9 nucleotides matching TRBD1. This CDR3 has 15 amino acids. Germline-derived CDR1 and CDR2 are DFQATT and SNEGSKA (reference sequence). V lost 3 bases, J lost 0 bases, and 4 bases stayed unmatched. CDR3 sequence: CSASRGTGSTDTQYF. CDR3 DNA sequence: TGCAGTGCTAGTAGAGGGACAGGGAGCACAGATACGCAGTATTTT.

The genes are TRBV24-1 and TRBJ2-5; 11 bases are a match to TRBD1. CDR1 and CDR2 from the germline V gene are KGHDR and SFDVKD. The CDR3 is made up of 13 amino acids. Trimming at V came to 9 bases and at J to 5 bases, leaving 4 bases not matched to a gene. The CDR3 is CATGQGAGETQYF. In DNA, the CDR3 is TGTGCCACCGGACAGGGGGCAGGTGAGACCCAGTACTTC.

This clone was observed once. The chain links TRBV23-1 to TRBJ1-3; D is uncertain. TRBV23-1 is an ORF for which the function is uncertain. Trimming took off 0 bases at V and 0 bases at J, with 6 bases between the two ends. The CDR3 has 15 residues. The CDR3 loop reads CASSQSPPSGNTIYF. The CDR3 region has the DNA TGCGCCAGCAGTCAATCCCCCCCCTCTGGAAACACCATATATTTT.

This clone appeared a single time. The chain couples TRBV11-2 to TRBJ1-2, with 7 nucleotides matching TRBD1. The trim removed 1 base at V and 4 bases at J, leaving 6 bases unmatched. There are 15 residues in the CDR3. CDR1 and CDR2 from the germline V gene are SGHAT and FQNNGV. The CDR3 loop reads CASSLAPGQLYGYTF. In nucleotides, the CDR3 is TGTGCCAGCAGCTTAGCCCCGGGACAGCTCTATGGCTACACCTTC.

The chain recombines TRBV30 with TRBJ1-2; TRBD1 matches 7 bases. Trimming at V came to 2 bases and at J to 8 bases, leaving 8 bases not matched to a gene. The germline V gene encodes CDR1 GTSNPN and CDR2 SVGIG (reference sequence). This CDR3 has 13 amino acids. The CDR3 protein is CAWSQTGVGGYTF. The CDR3 DNA reads TGTGCCTGGAGTCAAACAGGGGTTGGCGGCTACACCTTC.

The CDR3 DNA reads TGTGCCAGCAGTAGACGGGACAGGGGACCCTACGAGCAGTACTTC. It translates to CASSRRDRGPYEQYF. The chain recombines TRBV27 with TRBJ2-7; 10 bases fit TRBD1. Germline CDR1 and CDR2: MNHEY and SMNVEV (reference sequence). V dropped 5 bases and J dropped 2; count of bases not matched to a gene: 6. The CDR3 covers 15 residues.

J is TRBJ1-3 and V is TRBV10-3, with 12 bases lining up with TRBD1. From germline, CDR1 is ENHRY and CDR2 SYGVKD. CDR3 length: 19 amino acids. The J segment lost 4 bases and the V segment lost 7 bases, leaving 17 bases of the junction unmatched. CDR3 region: CAIIPEGTGGFRPGNTIYF. CDR3 coding DNA: TGTGCCATCATTCCGGAGGGGACAGGGGGCTTTCGGCCGGGAAACACCATATATTTT.

The chain has TRBV18 and TRBJ1-1; D perhaps matches TRBD1 (6 bases). The CDR3 contains 14 residues. V lost 3 bases to trimming and J lost 4 bases, with 12 bases between them. CDR1 and CDR2 from the germline V gene are KGHSH and LQKENI. CDR3 region: CASSPRGGGTEAFF. DNA of the CDR3: TGTGCCAGCTCACCTCGAGGGGGAGGCACTGAAGCTTTCTTT.

The V call is TRBV11-2, the J call TRBJ2-7; D assignment may be TRBD1 or TRBD2 (6 bases each). The CDR3 runs 14 residues. The V gene lost 1 base and the J gene lost 12 bases, with 19 bases spanning the gap. Germline V gene sequence: CDR1 SGHAT, CDR2 FQNNGV. The CDR3 spells CASSLGTGAGQAYF. CDR3 in DNA: TGTGCCAGCAGCTTAGGAACGGGGGCTGGTCAGGCGTACTTC.

The V call is TRBV3-1 (or the pseudogene TRBV3-2), the J call TRBJ1-4; unclear D gene. The CDR3 spans 15 residues. V lost 1 base and J lost 2, with 8 bases in between. Germline CDR1 and CDR2: LGHDT and YNNKEL (reference sequence). The CDR3 spells CASSQGGSTNEKLFF. In DNA form, the CDR3 reads TGTGCCAGCAGCCAAGGAGGGTCGACTAATGAAAAACTGTTTTTT.

The chain links TRBV28 to TRBJ2-4; D is uncertain. The CDR3 has 16 residues. Per germline, CDR1 MDHEN and CDR2 SYDVKM. V lost 3 bases and J 0 bases, leaving 12 bases between the germline ends. The CDR3 here is CASSLDGVLAKNIQYF. DNA of the CDR3: TGTGCCAGCAGTTTGGATGGCGTTCTAGCCAAAAACATTCAGTACTTC.

The chain links TRBV11-2 to TRBJ2-1; D gene uncertain. The CDR3 extends over 15 amino acids. Germline V CDR1 and CDR2: SGHAT, FQNNGV. V shed 1 base and J shed 4 bases, with 11 bases lying between them. CDR3: CASSLVGQSYNEQFF. The CDR3 nucleotides read TGTGCCAGCAGCTTAGTAGGTCAGTCTTACAATGAGCAGTTCTTC. The variable domain in full, with the rest retrieved from reference TRBV11-2 and TRBJ2-1, is EAGVAQSPRYKIIEKRQSVAFWCNPISGHATLYWYQQILGQGPKLLIQFQNNGVVDDSQLPKDRFSAERLKGVDSTLKIQPAKLEDSAVYLCASSLVGQSYNEQFFGPGTRLTVL.

The chain links TRBV6-5 to TRBJ1-3, with D maybe TRBD1 (5 bases). Germline V lookup: CDR1 MNHEY, CDR2 SVGAGI. Trimming stripped 5 bases from V and 0 bases from J, with 11 bases between. The CDR3 contains 15 residues. The CDR3 is CASSTGLNSGNTIYF. The CDR3 region has the DNA TGTGCCAGCAGTACGGGACTGAACTCTGGAAACACCATATATTTT.

The V and J genes are TRBV5-4 and TRBJ2-3; possibly TRBD2 for D (7 bases). Trimming removed 4 bases at V and 0 bases at J, with 27 bases between. The CDR3 contains 20 residues. Germline CDR1 and CDR2: SGHNT and YYREEE (reference sequence). The CDR3 region has the DNA TGTGCCAGCAGCGGCAGAAGGGGGAGGGCTAGCGGTTCTAGCACAGATACGCAGTATTTT. The encoded protein is CASSGRRGRASGSSTDTQYF.

Regarding this clone: The same CDR3 arises from other DNA sequences in this sample as well. The rearrangement uses TRBV12-3 or TRBV12-4 and TRBJ2-7; tentative D call: TRBD2 (5 bases). V was pared by 6 bases and J by 3 bases, with 9 bases between. The length of the CDR3 is 12 residues. The CDR3 reads CASSSGFYEQYF. Written as DNA, the CDR3 is TGTGCCAGCAGCTCGGGATTCTACGAGCAGTACTTC.

This rearrangement joins TRBV12-5 to TRBJ2-5, with TRBD2 matching 9 bases. V gave up 2 bases and J gave up 4 bases; unmatched junction bases: 8. This CDR3 is 16 amino acids long. Germline CDR1 and CDR2: LGHNT and FRNRAP. Written as DNA, the CDR3 is TGTGCTAGTGGTTTGTCCCTAGCGGGGCGGGGAGAGACCCAGTACTTC. It translates to CASGLSLAGRGETQYF.

The V gene is TRBV5-1, the J gene TRBJ1-3; D is unclear. V shed 0 bases and J shed 0 bases, with 4 bases lying between them. CDR3 size: 14 residues. From germline, CDR1 is SGHRS and CDR2 YFSETQ. This CDR3 reads CASSLGGSGNTIYF. The CDR3 DNA reads as TGCGCCAGCAGCTTGGGAGGCTCTGGAAACACCATATATTTT.

The chain employs TRBV9 and TRBJ2-7; TRBD2 matches at 7 bases. After removal of 7 bases from V and 2 bases from J, the junction contained 3 bases not matched to a gene. The CDR3 length is 12 residues. Germline V CDR1 and CDR2: SGDLS, YYNGEE. The CDR3, as DNA: TGTGCCAGCGGGAGCGGGACCTACGAGCAGTACTTC. Translated: CASGSGTYEQYF. The full variable domain, rest sourced from reference TRBV9 and TRBJ2-7, is DSGVTQTPKHLITATGQRVTLRCSPRSGDLSVYWYQQSLDQGLQFLIQYYNGEERAKGNILERFSAQQFPDLHSELNLSSLELGDSALYFCASGSGTYEQYFGPGTRLTVT.

The chain recombines TRBV5-5 with TRBJ1-1; D may be TRBD1 (6 bases). The CDR3 consists of 16 residues. Trimming removed 1 base from V and 3 bases from J, with 16 bases in between. In germline, CDR1 is SGHKS, CDR2 YYEKEE (reference sequence). The CDR3 loop is CASSLRGGGLHTEAFF. The CDR3, as DNA: TGTGCCAGCAGCTTGCGTGGGGGCGGATTACACACTGAAGCTTTCTTT.

The genes are TRBV7-9 and TRBJ1-3, with no clear D. The germline CDR1 and CDR2 sequences are SEHNR and FQNEAQ (reference sequence). The CDR3 is made up of 17 amino acids. Trimming cost V 2 bases and J 4 bases, with 18 bases left between them. CDR3 DNA: TGTGCCAGCAGCTTACACCGGGAATGGCCCAAAGGAAACACCATATATTTT. Translation gives CASSLHREWPKGNTIYF.

This clone was detected once. The gene calls are TRBV30 and TRBJ1-1, with TRBD1 as a possible D gene (5 bases). Looked up from germline, CDR1 is GTSNPN and CDR2 is SVGIG (reference sequence). The ends were cut back, 2 bases at V and 1 base at J, with 11 bases in the middle. This CDR3 spans 14 amino acids. CDR3 DNA sequence: TGTGCCTGGAGTACCGGGACGGGGAACACTGAAGCTTTCTTT. The encoded protein is CAWSTGTGNTEAFF.

The V gene is TRBV5-6, the J gene TRBJ2-7; a weak D match, TRBD2 (6 bases). The CDR3 length is 12 residues. V was trimmed by 2 bases and J by 6 bases, leaving 9 bases between them. Germline-derived CDR1 and CDR2 are SGHDT and YYEEEE. In DNA form, the CDR3 reads TGTGCCAGCAGCTTTACTAGCAGCGAGCAGTACTTC. It translates to CASSFTSSEQYF.

This clone was seen once. The rearrangement links TRBV18 to TRBJ1-6; possible D gene TRBD1, 5 bases. V was clipped by 3 bases and J by 7 bases, with 16 bases between them. Germline V lookup: CDR1 KGHSH, CDR2 LQKENI. This CDR3 contains 16 residues. CDR3 residues: CASSPLQDSRNSPLHF. DNA for the CDR3: TGTGCCAGCTCACCCTTACAGGACTCCAGGAATTCACCCCTCCACTTT.

The chain has TRBV4-2 and TRBJ1-4; no clear D. Germline V CDR1 and CDR2: LGHNA, YNFKEQ. CDR3 size: 15 residues. Trimming pared 0 bases from V and 8 bases from J, leaving 13 bases between. CDR3 protein: CASSQELRDEEKLFF. The CDR3 region has the DNA TGTGCCAGCAGCCAAGAATTAAGGGATGAGGAAAAACTGTTTTTT.

The chain joins TRBV5-3 to TRBJ2-7, with 9 bases lining up with TRBD1. TRBV5-3 is known as an ORF, though its function is uncertain. This CDR3 is built from 15 residues. J gave up 4 bases and V 4 bases, and 9 bases lay outside the gene matches. In DNA, the CDR3 is TGTGCCAGAAGCCCGGGACAGGGTGAAGGATACGAGCAGTACTTC. Its protein product is CARSPGQGEGYEQYF.

The chain employs TRBV7-2 and TRBJ1-6, with 8 bases matching TRBD1. The V gene end was trimmed by 5 bases and the J gene end by 10 bases; junction bases not matched to a gene: 10. This CDR3 is 15 amino acids long. The germline V gene has CDR1 SGHTA and CDR2 FQGNSA. The CDR3 loop is CASSQQYRGRSPLHF. For the CDR3, the DNA is TGTGCCAGCAGCCAACAGTACAGGGGGAGATCACCCCTCCACTTT.

The J gene is TRBJ2-7, the V gene TRBV14, with 8 bases identical to TRBD2. Germline trimming cut 1 base from V and 5 bases from J; bases unmatched to any gene: 10. Germline loops: CDR1 SGHDN, CDR2 FVKESK. The CDR3 has 16 residues. The CDR3 sequence: CASSQGAGVGPHEQYF. CDR3 bases: TGTGCCAGCAGCCAAGGAGCGGGAGTGGGTCCCCACGAGCAGTACTTC. The full variable domain, in which reference TRBV14 and TRBJ2-7 provide the parts outside the CDR3, is EAGVTQFPSHSVIEKGQTVTLRCDPISGHDNLYWYRRVMGKEIKFLLHFVKESKQDESGMPNNRFLAERTGGTYSTLKVQPAELEDSGVYFCASSQGAGVGPHEQYFGPGTRLTVT.

The chain couples TRBV5-1 to TRBJ2-3; D might be TRBD2 (5 bases). This CDR3 is 15 amino acids long. The V gene lost 4 bases and the J gene lost 3 bases, with 15 bases spanning the gap. Germline loops: CDR1 SGHRS, CDR2 YFSETQ. The CDR3 reads CASSPSPGNTDTQYF. The CDR3 region has the DNA TGCGCCAGCAGCCCTTCCCCCGGGAATACAGATACGCAGTATTTT.

The V gene is TRBV30, the J gene TRBJ2-3; a possible D gene is TRBD1 (5 bases). CDR1 and CDR2 (germline): GTSNPN, SVGIG (reference sequence). V was pared by 0 bases and J by 3 bases, with 10 bases between. This CDR3 contains 14 residues. DNA for the CDR3: TGTGCCTGGAGTGTCGGACCAGGGACAGATACGCAGTATTTT. This gives the protein CAWSVGPGTDTQYF.

This clone is a singleton in its sample. The rearrangement links TRBV10-1 to TRBJ2-2; D may be TRBD2 (6 bases). The CDR3 is 13 amino acids. Per germline, CDR1 WNHNN and CDR2 SYGVQD (reference sequence). Between the trimmed V and J ends, which lost 4 bases and 6 bases, there was a span of 9 bases. This CDR3 is CASSGSGAGELFF. CDR3 sequence (DNA): TGCGCCAGCAGTGGGTCGGGGGCCGGGGAGCTGTTTTTT.

The chain has TRBV5-1 and TRBJ2-4; D is tentatively TRBD1 or TRBD2 (5 bases each). The CDR3 loop spans 14 amino acids. The V end was cut by 4 bases, the J end by 6 bases, with 14 bases between. The germline V gene encodes CDR1 SGHRS and CDR2 YFSETQ. CDR3 coding DNA: TGCGCCAGCAGCGTCCGGGACCCCGGAAACATTCAGTACTTC. Encoded protein: CASSVRDPGNIQYF.